The entry below gives a single T cell receptor (beta chain) sequence along with its context. Antigen specificity is unknown. This sample is drawn from a study of T cells in Graves' hyperthyroidism and ophthalmopathy. There were TCR beta CDR3 regions amplified from RNA transcripts. The TCR CDR3 was amplified in a first-round RT-PCR using the HTBI primer set. One entry per CDR3 protein results from TCRdb running MiXCR on the multiplex PCR reads. The sample shows roughly 520,000 distinct CDR3 sequences, around 22% of them seen only once. General study results and limits: Through a model of 13 V-J features, ophthalmopathy was separated from stable hyperthyroidism.

Disease lasting under 3 months, a NOSPECS grade of at least 4, and a Clinical Activity Score of at least 3 were features of the ophthalmopathy patients. Uncontrolled infection, other autoimmune disease, pregnancy or lactation led to exclusion. For the diagnoses, clinical symptoms, serum thyroxine and TRAb, thyroid ultrasound and orbital computed tomography were used. The sample comprised blood. The clonotype originates from a woman aged 25 to 39 with Graves' ophthalmopathy.

The chain's CDR3 is CASSLWDRAEAFF. The CDR3 region has the DNA TGTGCCAGCAGTTTATGGGATAGAGCTGAAGCTTTCTTT. The chain is built from TRBV27 and TRBJ1-1; no definite D call. This CDR3 is 13 amino acids long. V lost 1 base and J lost 6, with 9 bases in between. Germline loops: CDR1 MNHEY, CDR2 SMNVEV (reference sequence).